This entry is about one T cell receptor beta chain. V gave up 3 bases and J gave up 5 bases, with 13 bases separating them. This CDR3 has 14 amino acids. Looked up from germline, CDR1 is MDHEN and CDR2 is SYDVKM. The record originates from a study of T cell repertoires in cytomegalovirus infection. One entry per CDR3 protein results from TCRdb running MiXCR on the reads. Of 310,000 or so distinct CDR3 sequences listed, about a quarter are singletons. The sample was PBMCs. The clonotype comes from a human donor in good health (CMV status not recorded). Some clones in this sample may be carry-over from other donors' samples. The chain joins TRBV28 to TRBJ2-5, with D possibly being TRBD1 or TRBD2 (5 bases each). The CDR3 loop is CASSFSRGVETQYF. The CDR3 DNA reads TGTGCCAGCAGTTTTTCGAGGGGCGTGGAGACCCAGTACTTC.